This TCR beta chain was obtained from a study of beta chain features in type 1 diabetes. The study's findings and limits: The naive, central memory and Treg TCRB repertoires showed an apparent similarity that was greater among patients than among healthy donors.

Based on CD45RO/CCR7/CD25/CD127/CD95/CD27, CD4+ regulatory, stem cell-like memory, naive and central memory cells were sorted. In all sorted populations, purity surpassed 95%. The sequenced template was cDNA made from the entire isolated RNA. Profiled with immunoSEQ multiplex PCR; TCRdb holds only in-frame clones, not every one. This table has nearly 250,000 clones, roughly an eighth appearing once. This clone appeared a few times. Its antigen remains unidentified. Germline assignment: CDR1 KGHSH and CDR2 LQKENI. The CDR3 has 12 residues. Trimming took 0 bases from V and 15 from J; bases not matched to a gene: 5.

Sequencing was performed on naive CD4+ T cells from blood. The sequence came from a woman aged 40 to 50 in good health. The rearrangement joins TRBV18 to TRBJ2-1; 7 bases agree with TRBD2. The CDR3 coding sequence is TGTGCCAGCTCACCACCACAGCGGGAACGGTTCTTC. This translates into CASSPPQRERFF.